This passage covers 5 T cell receptor beta chains from one sample sequenced in a study of blood T cell repertoires in COVID-19. Sequencing used immunoSEQ multiplex PCR; TCRdb keeps in-frame clones, though not all of them. The sample lists 59,000 or so clones; around four fifths were seen once. Specimen: peripheral blood. All receptors come from a woman in her forties or fifties with active or convalescent COVID-19.

V is TRBV7-6 and J is TRBJ2-3; the D gene is possibly TRBD1 (5 bases). V shed 1 base and J shed 4 bases, with 12 bases lying between them. The length of the CDR3 is 15 residues. Germline CDR1 SGHVS, CDR2 FNYEAQ. The CDR3 bases are TGTGCCAGCAGCTTAGGGCAGGGTATTTCAGATACGCAGTATTTT. This codes for CASSLGQGISDTQYF.

The chain recombines TRBV15 with TRBJ1-1; D gene unclear. Germline values: CDR1 LNHNV, CDR2 YYDKDF (reference sequence). The CDR3 totals 13 residues. V lost 3 bases to trimming and J lost 8 bases, with 13 bases between them. The CDR3 is CATSRDWETEAFF. In DNA, the CDR3 is TGTGCCACCAGCAGGGACTGGGAGACGGAAGCTTTCTTT.

The chain links TRBV2 to TRBJ1-1; 11 nucleotides agree with TRBD1. With 4 bases clipped from V and 1 base from J, the junction kept 8 bases outside the gene matches. Germline V gene sequence: CDR1 SNHLY, CDR2 FYNNEI. This CDR3 comprises 17 residues. CDR3 DNA: TGTGCCAGCAGTGGCCCCCGGACAGGGGGCCAGAACACTGAAGCTTTCTTT. It yields the protein CASSGPRTGGQNTEAFF.

V and J are TRBV11-2 and TRBJ2-2, with D perhaps matching TRBD2 (6 bases). Trimming stripped 5 bases from V and 6 bases from J, with 16 bases between. The CDR3 covers 15 residues. CDR1 SGHAT and CDR2 FQNNGV come from the germline V gene. The CDR3: CASSLRLVGAGELFF. The CDR3 nucleotides are TGTGCCAGCAGCCTAAGACTAGTGGGCGCCGGGGAGCTGTTTTTT.

The V and J genes are TRBV18 and TRBJ1-4; TRBD1 agrees at 8 bases. CDR3 length: 14 residues. Germline values: CDR1 KGHSH, CDR2 LQKENI. V lost 6 bases, J lost 6 bases, and 6 bases stayed unmatched. The CDR3 reads CASSPGGTDEKLFF. The DNA for the CDR3 is TGTGCCAGCTCTCCAGGGGGCACTGATGAAAAACTGTTTTTT.